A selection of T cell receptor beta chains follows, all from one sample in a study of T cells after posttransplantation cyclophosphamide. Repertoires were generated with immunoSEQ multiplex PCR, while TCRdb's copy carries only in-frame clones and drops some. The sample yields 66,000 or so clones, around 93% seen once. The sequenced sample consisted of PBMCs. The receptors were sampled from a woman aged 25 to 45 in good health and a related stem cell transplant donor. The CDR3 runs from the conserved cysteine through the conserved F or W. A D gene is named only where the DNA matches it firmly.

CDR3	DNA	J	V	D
CAISESSKGWEGMNTEAFF	TGTGCCATCAGTGAGTCGAGCAAGGGCTGGGAGGGAATGAACACTGAAGCTTTCTTT	TRBJ1-1	TRBV10-3	NA
CASSPQGISSTDTQYF	TGCGCCAGCAGCCCCCAGGGGATATCTAGCACAGATACGCAGTATTTT	TRBJ2-3	TRBV5-1	NA
CSVLAQGYAYGYTF	TGCAGCGTTCTTGCTCAGGGTTACGCCTATGGCTACACCTTC	TRBJ1-2	TRBV29-1	NA
CASSRGSDTQYF	TGTGCCAGCAGCCGGGGGTCAGATACGCAGTATTTT	TRBJ2-3	TRBV27	NA
CASSLGHRSGTEAFF	TGTGCCAGCAGCTTAGGGCACAGGTCGGGCACTGAAGCTTTCTTT	TRBJ1-1	TRBV7-8	NA
CASSLLGAGAQETQYF	TGCGCCAGCAGCCTTCTAGGGGCGGGGGCCCAAGAGACCCAGTACTTC	TRBJ2-5	TRBV5-1	NA
CASSLRTMNTEAFF	TGTGCCAGCAGCTTACGCACTATGAACACTGAAGCTTTCTTT	TRBJ1-1	TRBV7-2	NA
CASSSKRGSGGYTF	TGTGCCAGCAGCTCCAAGAGGGGGTCGGGTGGCTACACCTTC	TRBJ1-2	TRBV21-1	NA
CASSSANPGSYEQYF	TGTGCCAGCAGCTCCGCTAATCCCGGGTCCTACGAGCAGTACTTC	TRBJ2-7	TRBV7-6	NA
CASSLSGQGYEQYF	TGCGCCAGCAGCTTGTCCGGACAGGGCTACGAGCAGTACTTC	TRBJ2-7	TRBV5-1	TRBD1